Detailed here is one T cell receptor (beta chain). Antigen specificity is unknown. The data are from a study of shared clonotypes between healthy human individuals. Splitting of each subset's genomic DNA was done evenly across several immunoSEQ plates. The protocol was immunoSEQ multiplex PCR, while the TCRdb copy is restricted to in-frame clones and leaves out a portion. This sample has about 1.9 million clones, with roughly 93% found just once. CD8 cells regarded as naive lacked CD45RO, were positively chosen for CCR7, and omitted terminally differentiated effector memory CD45RA+ cells. Donors were healthy HIV-negative adults without recently reported acute infections or vaccinations. Notes on the study in general: Across several donors, naive CD4 shared around 5.3%, naive CD8 more than 3%, memory CD4 roughly 2.5%, memory CD8 about 0.38%. Non-shared clonotypes had lower generation probabilities than those shared by all four donors.

CDR3 length: 12 amino acids. Trimming took off 4 bases at V and 4 bases at J, with 8 bases between the two ends. In germline, CDR1 is GTSNPN, CDR2 SVGIG (reference sequence). The V gene is TRBV30, the J gene TRBJ1-3; D gene ambiguous. Sequencing was performed on naive CD8+ T cells from PBMCs. This sequence was found in a man between 18 and 29 years old in good health. Some clones in this sample may be carry-over from other donors' samples. CDR3 in DNA: TGTGCCTGGACCCCCGTGGGAAACACCATATATTTT. Amino acid sequence: CAWTPVGNTIYF. The full variable domain, its missing parts supplied by reference TRBV30 and TRBJ1-3, is SQTIHQWPATLVQPVGSPLSLECTVEGTSNPNLYWYRQAAGRGLQLLFYSVGIGQISSEVPQNLSASRPQDRQFILSSKKLLLSDSGFYLCAWTPVGNTIYFGEGSWLTVV.